This T cell receptor (beta chain) originates from a study of blood T cell repertoires in COVID-19. Study background: Samples came from the United States, Italy and Spain, spanning acute and convalescent COVID-19. Nucleic acid was either cDNA or gDNA, and it came from T cells, B-cell-depleted T cells, or PBMCs.

CDR3 length: 16 amino acids. The V and J ends lost 4 bases and 3 bases, in that order; junction bases with no gene match: 11. Germline lookup yields CDR1 SGHNT and CDR2 YENEEA. Original processing notes: Amplification with reference gene primers provided the estimates of nucleated cell counts. Sequenced by immunoSEQ multiplex PCR; TCRdb stores in-frame clones only, minus some. The DNA was the basis for D and trimming; V, J and clone size are from that table. The data contain about 180,000 clones, roughly 86% of them singletons. The J gene is TRBJ2-7, the V gene TRBV11-3, with 8 bases matching TRBD1. This TCR derives from a young woman with active or convalescent COVID-19. The sequencing sample was made of peripheral blood. CDR3 protein: CASSSPGTGDVYEQYF. The CDR3 nucleotides read TGTGCCAGCAGCTCACCCGGGACAGGAGACGTCTACGAGCAGTACTTC.